This T cell receptor (beta chain) derives from a study of shared clonotypes between healthy human individuals (TCRdb year 2020). As for the study more broadly: A couple of women and a few men aged 18 to 49 years were included in the cohort. For each donor, CD4 naive and CD4 memory were each given three plates, CD8 naive was given two plates, and CD8 memory was given one plate. The study deeply sequenced blood TCR repertoires of five healthy adults to estimate repertoire size and the extent of clonotype sharing between individuals. To increase sequencing depth and limit assay-specific biases, different laboratories used diverse techniques to prepare libraries and sequence TCR repertoires. Between about 0.94 and 10 billion PBMCs per donor were obtained by leukapheresis. On the study overall, not on this receptor specifically: Incomplete sequencing was indicated by rarefaction of sorted-subset datasets, despite the large sequencing depth. Naive subsets generally had larger estimated clonotype richness than memory subsets did. Clonotypes shared by all four sorted-subset donors showed higher generation probabilities than non-shared clonotypes. Pairwise subsampling indicated that sequencing depth was expected to affect the degree of clonotype sharing among donors. When several donors were compared, the shared fraction of clonotypes was roughly 4.8% for naive CD4, about 4% for naive CD8, more than 2% for memory CD4, and under 0.5% for memory CD8. Only blood was sampled, and tissue TCR repertoires likely differ from those in blood. Because the study included a small number of donors, the genetic and exposure-history diversity represented was limited.

Using the deep immunoSEQ assay, TCR CDR3 regions were amplified from genomic DNA by multiplex PCR. For each cell subset, the extracted genomic DNA was distributed evenly across all wells of several immunoSEQ 96-well plates, and each plate served as one replicate. For sorted subsets, approximately 210 ng genomic DNA, equal to 25,000 to 35,000 T cell genomes, was loaded into each replicate PCR. Purified libraries were measured with a Qubit 3.0 fluorometer, size-checked on a Bioanalyzer 2100, and measured again with the KAPA Library Quantification kit. Each immunoSEQ 96-well plate was sequenced on its own single-read 150-cycle Illumina NextSeq 550 flow cell. Turning to the authors' computational methods: Because the immunoSEQ output included only junctional sequences and no quality scores, the filtering could not be the same as the filtering used for full-length reads. Sequences were annotated with PyIR, a Python wrapper for IgBLAST v1.9, using IMGT germline references to assign V/J genes and CDR3. Reads with weak V/J assignments (E-value above 1e-6), missing CDR3, stop codons, out-of-frame junctions, or ambiguous translated residues were removed. V3J clonotypes were defined as sequences sharing the same inferred V gene, J gene, and CDR3 amino acid sequence. To compute the percentage overlap between repertoires, the number of shared unique clonotypes was divided by the size of the smaller repertoire. RTK rarefaction, the Chao1 estimator, and Recon v2.1 estimates of unobserved clonotypes were used to assess repertoire richness. OLGA was used to compute generation probabilities for all TCRbeta clonotypes that the gDNA method yielded from a few donors. This immuneACCESS table, as held by TCRdb, lists in-frame sequences with V and J called but not all clones. Of the missing ones, under half trace to an unresolved V gene in checked studies; the others have no known cause. Clone size and the V and J calls come from that table; the DNA yielded D and trimming. The sample table contains roughly 2.1 million clones; only one count was recorded for around 93% of them. 1.5% to 2% of the sample goes to the ten largest clones.

CD8 naive samples were CD45RO-negative cells positively selected for CCR7, giving a CD45RA+CCR7+ population that excluded TemRA cells. The donors were healthy, HIV-negative adults who had no recently reported acute infections or vaccinations. All donors were Caucasian adults living in Nashville, Tennessee, USA. After blood collection by leukapheresis, PBMCs were isolated using Ficoll-Histopaque density gradient centrifugation and then cryopreserved in the vapor phase of liquid nitrogen. Analytical flow cytometry was used to check the purity and quantity of each magnetically sorted T cell population. Genomic DNA was isolated from every sorted fraction and measured by UV absorbance on a Nanodrop 2000c. Clipping removes 0 bases from V and 5 bases from J, with 0 as the unmatched junction base count. The CDR3 holds 14 amino acids from the cysteine to the phenylalanine. Only CDR3 DNA is held: 42 bases, read in frame from base 1. From the germline V gene, CDR1 is SGHDT and CDR2 is YYEEEE.

As regards this clone: The antigen this receptor binds is unknown. It has no much larger one-base neighbor in the sample; base qualities were not kept. Other DNA sequences in this sample translate to the same CDR3.

The rearranged segments are TRBV5-6 and TRBJ2-7; TRBD2 fits 12 bases in the junction. This clonotype was sampled from a man between 18 and 35 years old in good health. Some clones in this sample may be carry-over from other donors' samples. Sequenced sample: naive CD8+ T cells from PBMCs. This specimen's cell subset or site label, per the study, means: CD45RA+CCR7+. The CDR3 here reads CASSLGLAGDEQYF. Read as DNA, the sequence is TGTGCCAGCAGCTTGGGACTAGCGGGAGACGAGCAGTACTTC. The CDR3 plus the reference TRBV5-6 and TRBJ2-7 genes for the other parts give the full variable domain: DAGVTQSPTHLIKTRGQQVTLRCSPKSGHDTVSWYQQALGQGPQFIFQYYEEEERQRGNFPDRFSGHQFPNYSSELNVNALLLGDSALYLCASSLGLAGDEQYFGPGTRLTVT.